These 3 T cell receptor beta chains originate from one sample sequenced in a study of blood T cell repertoires in COVID-19. Clones were read by immunoSEQ multiplex PCR, and TCRdb kept only the in-frame ones, dropping some. The data hold 100,000 or so clones, with around 81% observed a single time. What was sequenced was peripheral blood. Receptor source: a man aged 55 to 70 with acute or convalescent COVID-19.

The chain recombines TRBV29-1 with TRBJ1-2; TRBD1 might be the D (6 bases). The V gene lost 0 bases and the J gene lost 6 bases, with 8 bases spanning the gap. The germline V gene has CDR1 SQVTM and CDR2 ANQGSEA. The CDR3 runs to 12 residues. CDR3 DNA sequence: TGCAGCGTTGAAGATGGACAGCATGGCTACACCTTC. As protein: CSVEDGQHGYTF.

The rearrangement joins TRBV4-3 to TRBJ2-1; 10 bases are a match to TRBD2. The CDR3 contains 21 residues. Losses at the gene ends were 1 base for V and 5 bases for J; bases not matched to a gene: 20. From germline, CDR1 is LGHNA and CDR2 YSLEER. CDR3 sequence: CASSQGNISGRPLPRHNEQFF. For the CDR3, the DNA is TGCGCCAGCAGCCAAGGTAATATTAGCGGGAGGCCCCTTCCCCGCCACAATGAGCAGTTCTTC.

The table lists this clone with a count of one. The chain joins TRBV18 to TRBJ2-5; tentatively, D is TRBD1 (7 bases). The CDR3 spans 16 residues. Germline V lookup: CDR1 KGHSH, CDR2 LQKENI. The V end lost 3 bases, the J end lost 2 bases, and 16 bases lay between the germline ends. The CDR3 here is CASSPRQGGRQETQYF. CDR3 sequence (DNA): TGTGCCAGCTCACCTCGACAGGGAGGTAGGCAAGAGACCCAGTACTTC.